The sequence of this TCR beta chain was determined in a study of monozygotic twins with inflammatory bowel disease. Total RNA amounting to approximately 3,300 ng went into each TCR library. TCRdb reprocessed the 5' RACE reads; each CDR3 protein has one entry and no DNA is given. Its table records under 350,000 distinct CDR3 sequences. From germline, CDR1 is MNHNS and CDR2 SASEGT. The CDR3 spans 15 residues. The origin of this receptor is a human donor with ulcerative colitis or Crohn's disease, or a healthy co-twin of an affected twin (not recorded which). This chain uses TRBV6-1 with TRBJ2-7; the TCRdb D gene call, TRBD1, has no DNA to confirm it. The sequenced sample was blood. The CDR3 loop reads CAGKGAGGRSYEQYF.